The entry below gives a single T cell receptor (beta chain) sequence along with its context. Antigen: not known. Profiled with immunoSEQ multiplex PCR; TCRdb holds only in-frame clones, not every one. The table lists roughly 510,000 clones, 75% to 80% of them singletons, with roughly an eighth in the top ten. The study enrolled healthy HIV-negative adults without recent acute infections or vaccinations as donors. Genomic DNA came from about 92 million PBMCs in unsorted samples. This sample was included in a study of shared clonotypes between healthy human individuals. CDR1 MNHEY and CDR2 SMNVEV come from the germline V gene (reference sequence). The CDR3 is 13 amino acids. The germline V and J ends were trimmed by 3 bases and 4 bases, with 8 bases remaining between them. Overall study results and limits: The small donor group covered limited genetic and exposure diversity. Sequencing depth was predicted to influence how clonotypes are shared among donors.

The chain joins TRBV27 to TRBJ2-3; D is possibly TRBD1 (5 bases). The TCR originated in a woman between 35 and 50 years old in good health. Some clones in this sample may be carry-over from other donors' samples. The sample consisted of PBMCs. The CDR3 here is CASSFWTSDTQYF. Here the CDR3 DNA reads TGTGCCAGCAGTTTTTGGACATCAGATACGCAGTATTTT.